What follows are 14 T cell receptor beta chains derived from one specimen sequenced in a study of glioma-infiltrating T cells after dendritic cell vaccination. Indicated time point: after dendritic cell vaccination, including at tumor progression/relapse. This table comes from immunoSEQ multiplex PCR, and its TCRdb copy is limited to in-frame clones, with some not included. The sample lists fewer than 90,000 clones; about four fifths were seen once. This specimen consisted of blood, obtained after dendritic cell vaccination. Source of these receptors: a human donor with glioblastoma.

CDR3 nucleotide sequence: TGTGCCAGCAGCTCCGGGACAGGGAGGGGGGAGACCCAGTACTTC. Translated: CASSSGTGRGETQYF. The chain has TRBV7-3 and TRBJ2-5; 9 bases fit TRBD1. CDR1 is SGHTA, CDR2 FQGTGA, per germline. The CDR3 extends over 15 amino acids. With 4 bases clipped from V and 5 bases from J, the junction kept 8 bases outside the gene matches.

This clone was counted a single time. DNA of the CDR3: TGTGCCAGCAGCGTTACGACAGGGTATCGAGAGACCCAGTACTTC. Protein: CASSVTTGYRETQYF. The rearrangement joins TRBV11-2 to TRBJ2-5; TRBD1 matches at 7 bases. The CDR3 contains 15 residues. Trimming took 5 bases from V and 4 from J; bases not matched to a gene: 10. Germline-derived CDR1 and CDR2 are SGHAT and FQNNGV. Filled out from reference TRBV11-2 and TRBJ2-5, the complete variable domain reads EAGVAQSPRYKIIEKRQSVAFWCNPISGHATLYWYQQILGQGPKLLIQFQNNGVVDDSQLPKDRFSAERLKGVDSTLKIQPAKLEDSAVYLCASSVTTGYRETQYFGPGTRLLVL.

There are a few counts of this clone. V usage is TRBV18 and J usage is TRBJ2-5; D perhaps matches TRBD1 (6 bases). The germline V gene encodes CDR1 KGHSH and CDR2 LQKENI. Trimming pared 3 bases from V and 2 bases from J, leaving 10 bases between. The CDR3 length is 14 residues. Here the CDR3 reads CASSPNREQETQYF. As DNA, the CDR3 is TGTGCCAGCTCACCGAACAGGGAGCAAGAGACCCAGTACTTC.

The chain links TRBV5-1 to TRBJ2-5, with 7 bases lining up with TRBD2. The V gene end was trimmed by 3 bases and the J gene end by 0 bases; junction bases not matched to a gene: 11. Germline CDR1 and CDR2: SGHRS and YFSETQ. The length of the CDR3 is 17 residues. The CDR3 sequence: CASSWSQSGGDQETQYF. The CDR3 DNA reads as TGCGCCAGCAGCTGGAGCCAAAGTGGGGGGGACCAAGAGACCCAGTACTTC.

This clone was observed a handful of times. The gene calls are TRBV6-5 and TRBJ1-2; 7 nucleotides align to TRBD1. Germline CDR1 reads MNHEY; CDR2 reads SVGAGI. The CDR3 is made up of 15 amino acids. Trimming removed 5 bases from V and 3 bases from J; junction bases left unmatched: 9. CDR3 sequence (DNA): TGTGCCAGCAGTCCGGACAGGAGGTTACACTATGGCTACACCTTC. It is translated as CASSPDRRLHYGYTF.

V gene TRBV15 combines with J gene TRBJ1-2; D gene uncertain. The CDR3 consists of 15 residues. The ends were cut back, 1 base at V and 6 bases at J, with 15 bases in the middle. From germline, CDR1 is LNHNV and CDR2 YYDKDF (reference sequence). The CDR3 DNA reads TGTGCCACCAGCAGAGTGGCCAGCGGGTTAAATGGCTACACCTTC. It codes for CATSRVASGLNGYTF.

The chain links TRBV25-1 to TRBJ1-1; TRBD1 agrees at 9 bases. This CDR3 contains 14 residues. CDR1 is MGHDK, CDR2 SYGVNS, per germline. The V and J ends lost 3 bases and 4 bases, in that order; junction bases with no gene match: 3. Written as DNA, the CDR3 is TGTGCCAGCAGTGATCGGGACAGGGCCACTGAAGCTTTCTTT. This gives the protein CASSDRDRATEAFF. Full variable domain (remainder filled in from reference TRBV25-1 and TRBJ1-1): EADIYQTPRYLVIGTGKKITLECSQTMGHDKMYWYQQDPGMELHLIHYSYGVNSTEKGDLSSESTVSRIRTEHFPLTLESARPSHTSQYLCASSDRDRATEAFFGQGTRLTVV.

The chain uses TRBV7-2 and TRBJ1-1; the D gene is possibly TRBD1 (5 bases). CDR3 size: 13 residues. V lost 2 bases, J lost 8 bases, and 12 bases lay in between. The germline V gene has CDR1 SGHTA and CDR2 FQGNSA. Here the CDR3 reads CASSLRRGLEAFF. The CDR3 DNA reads TGTGCCAGCAGCTTACGGAGGGGACTCGAAGCTTTCTTT.

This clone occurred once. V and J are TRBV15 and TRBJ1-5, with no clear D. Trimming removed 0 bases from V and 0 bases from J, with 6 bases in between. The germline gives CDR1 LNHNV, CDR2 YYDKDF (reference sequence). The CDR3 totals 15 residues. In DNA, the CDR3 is TGTGCCACCAGCAGAGAGAAGAGTAGCAATCAGCCCCAGCATTTT. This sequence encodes CATSREKSSNQPQHF.

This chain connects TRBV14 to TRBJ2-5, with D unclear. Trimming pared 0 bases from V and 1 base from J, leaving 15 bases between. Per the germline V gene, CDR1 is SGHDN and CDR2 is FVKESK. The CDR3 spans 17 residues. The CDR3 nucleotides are TGTGCCAGCAGCCAAGACTTGGCTAGTACGGGCCAAGAGACCCAGTACTTC. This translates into CASSQDLASTGQETQYF.

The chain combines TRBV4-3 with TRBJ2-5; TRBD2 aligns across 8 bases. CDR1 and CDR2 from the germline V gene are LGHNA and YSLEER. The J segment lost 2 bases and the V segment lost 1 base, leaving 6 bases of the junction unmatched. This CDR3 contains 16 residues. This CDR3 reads CASSQGSSGDQETQYF. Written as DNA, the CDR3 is TGCGCCAGCAGCCAAGGAAGTAGCGGGGATCAAGAGACCCAGTACTTC.

The CDR3 nucleotides read TGTGCCAGCACCTCGGTGGGGGGGCGAAATGAAGCTTTCTTT. Amino acid sequence: CASTSVGGRNEAFF. The chain uses TRBV7-8 and TRBJ1-1, with D tentatively TRBD1 (6 bases). The CDR3 sequence is 14 residues long. Looked up from germline, CDR1 is SGHVS and CDR2 is FQNEAQ. V lost 7 bases and J 7 bases, leaving 19 bases between the germline ends.

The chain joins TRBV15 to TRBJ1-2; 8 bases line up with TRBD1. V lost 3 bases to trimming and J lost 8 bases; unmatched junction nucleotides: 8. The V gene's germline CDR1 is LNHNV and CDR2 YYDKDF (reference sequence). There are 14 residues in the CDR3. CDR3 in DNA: TGTGCCACCAGCAGGACCAAACAGGGGGGAGGCTACACCTTC. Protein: CATSRTKQGGGYTF.

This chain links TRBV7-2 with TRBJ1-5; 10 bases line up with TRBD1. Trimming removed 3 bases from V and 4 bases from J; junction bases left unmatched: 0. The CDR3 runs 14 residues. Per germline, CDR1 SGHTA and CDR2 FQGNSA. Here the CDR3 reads CASSLGQGNQPQHF. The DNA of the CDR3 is TGTGCCAGCAGCTTGGGACAGGGGAATCAGCCCCAGCATTTT.